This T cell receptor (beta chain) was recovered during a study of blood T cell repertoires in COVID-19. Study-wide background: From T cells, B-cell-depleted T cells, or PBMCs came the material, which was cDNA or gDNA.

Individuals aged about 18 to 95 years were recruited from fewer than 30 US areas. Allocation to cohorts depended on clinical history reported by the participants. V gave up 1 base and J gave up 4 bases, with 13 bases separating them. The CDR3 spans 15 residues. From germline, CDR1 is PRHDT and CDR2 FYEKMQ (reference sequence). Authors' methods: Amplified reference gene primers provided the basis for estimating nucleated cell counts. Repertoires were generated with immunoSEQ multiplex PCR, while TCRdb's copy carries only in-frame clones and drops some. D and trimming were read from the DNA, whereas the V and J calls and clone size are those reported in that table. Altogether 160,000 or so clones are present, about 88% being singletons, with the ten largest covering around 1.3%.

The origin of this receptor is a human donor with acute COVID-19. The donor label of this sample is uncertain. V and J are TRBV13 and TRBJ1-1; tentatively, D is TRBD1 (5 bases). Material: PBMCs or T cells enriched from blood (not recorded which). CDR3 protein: CASSLEEGRGTEAFF. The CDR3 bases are TGTGCCAGCAGCTTAGAGGAGGGTAGGGGCACTGAAGCTTTCTTT.